This T cell receptor (beta chain) was recorded in a study of cytomegalovirus exposure and HLA in healthy donors. Whole-study findings and limits: TCR beta chains associated with HLA were, in a later analysis, more clonally expanded than equally common others. Beyond CMV serostatus, there was no information to go on about immune exposure.

Trimming took 0 bases from V and 0 from J, leaving 11 bases between them. Germline V gives CDR1 MNHEY, CDR2 SVGAGI. The CDR3 is 16 residues long. This clone was counted only a few times. Its antigen is still unknown. The PCR made use of 60 Vbeta and 13 Jbeta primers. The data were produced by immunoSEQ multiplex PCR, yet TCRdb's version contains in-frame clones alone and is incomplete. The sample records under 200,000 clones, more than 65% being singletons. Input material: PBMCs. The origin of this receptor is a man over 45 in good health and CMV-seronegative. The chain joins TRBV6-5 to TRBJ2-5, with D tentatively TRBD1 (6 bases). CDR3 amino acids: CASSYSGAKYQETQYF. For the CDR3, the DNA is TGTGCCAGCAGTTACTCGGGGGCTAAGTACCAAGAGACCCAGTACTTC.